Listed here are 16 T cell receptor beta chains from one sample, sequenced in a study of CD8 T cells in ankylosing spondylitis. Using its own MiXCR run on the 5' RACE reads, TCRdb lists one record per CDR3 protein. The table shows 210,000 or so distinct CDR3 sequences, with 25% to 30% occurring only once. The sample was blood, either unsorted or a sorted T cell fraction (not recorded which). The receptor set was obtained from a male donor with ankylosing spondylitis or in good health (not recorded which).

This clonotype turned up a few times. The chain carries TRBV7-8 and TRBJ2-5; 9 bases fit TRBD1. V lost 5 bases and J lost 5; bases outside the gene matches: 12. Per the germline V gene, CDR1 is SGHVS and CDR2 is FQNEAQ. This CDR3 is built from 16 residues. DNA for the CDR3: TGTGCCAGCAGCAGAGGGGGACAGGGCATGTCGGAGACCCAGTACTTC. Amino acids: CASSRGGQGMSETQYF.

In its sample, this clonotype was seen many times. The gene calls are TRBV5-1 and TRBJ2-1; TRBD2 agrees at 13 bases. CDR1 SGHRS and CDR2 YFSETQ come from the germline V gene. Losses at the gene ends were 4 bases for V and 6 bases for J; bases not matched to a gene: 4. The CDR3 sequence is 15 residues long. For the CDR3, the DNA is TGCGCCAGCAGCCCGGGACTAGCGGGAAGCAATGAGCAGTTCTTC. Translating gives CASSPGLAGSNEQFF.

This clonotype was found many times. This chain connects TRBV29-1 to TRBJ1-1; TRBD1 matches 10 bases. CDR3 length equals 16 residues. Germline V gene sequence: CDR1 SQVTM, CDR2 ANQGSEA. Trimming removed 0 bases from V and 1 base from J; junction bases left unmatched: 5. The CDR3 loop is CSVEEGWDRGNTEAFF. CDR3 sequence (DNA): TGCAGCGTTGAAGAGGGATGGGACAGGGGGAACACTGAAGCTTTCTTT.

This clonotype was counted at least ten times. The V and J genes are TRBV4-1 and TRBJ2-5; D is unclear. Germline V gene lookup returns CDR1 MGHRA and CDR2 YSYEKL. There are 13 residues in the CDR3. Trimming removed 3 bases at V and 5 bases at J, with 10 bases between. CDR3 sequence: CASSHFLVETQYF. The CDR3, as DNA: TGCGCCAGCAGCCACTTCTTAGTCGAGACCCAGTACTTC.

The chain's CDR3 is CASSREAGETWGYEQYF. The CDR3 bases are TGCGCCAGCAGCCGAGAAGCGGGCGAAACGTGGGGTTACGAGCAGTACTTC. The chain is built from TRBV5-1 and TRBJ2-7; a possible D gene is TRBD2 (6 bases). Germline V lookup: CDR1 SGHRS, CDR2 YFSETQ. This CDR3 is built from 17 residues. Trimming stripped 4 bases from V and 4 bases from J, with 24 bases between. Combining the CDR3 with reference TRBV5-1 and TRBJ2-7 gives the whole variable domain KAGVTQTPRYLIKTRGQQVTLSCSPISGHRSVSWYQQTPGQGLQFLFEYFSETQRNKGNFPGRFSGRQFSNSRSEMNVSTLELGDSALYLCASSREAGETWGYEQYFGPGTRLTVT.

This clonotype has only a few counts. J is TRBJ2-2 and V is TRBV5-1; possibly TRBD2 for D (5 bases). Per germline, CDR1 SGHRS and CDR2 YFSETQ. Between the trimmed V and J ends, which lost 4 bases and 6 bases, there was a span of 16 bases. The CDR3 is 15 amino acids. The CDR3 spells CASSPTPNGAGELFF. Written as DNA, the CDR3 is TGCGCCAGCAGCCCGACCCCTAACGGGGCCGGGGAGCTGTTTTTT.

This clonotype was seen ten or more times. V usage is TRBV20-1 and J usage is TRBJ2-1; D might be TRBD1 or TRBD2, each matching 5 bases. Trimming shortened V by 3 bases and J by 7 bases, and 16 bases separated the two germline ends. In germline, CDR1 is DFQATT, CDR2 SNEGSKA (reference sequence). This CDR3 has 14 residues. Written as DNA, the CDR3 is TGCAGTGCTAGGGGGGTTGTACGAGTGAATGAGCAGTTCTTC. Its protein product is CSARGVVRVNEQFF.

This clonotype was detected many times. This sequence joins TRBV15 and TRBJ1-4; 7 bases align to TRBD1. The germline gives CDR1 LNHNV, CDR2 YYDKDF (reference sequence). The CDR3 sequence is 17 residues long. V was pared by 1 base and J by 3 bases, with 8 bases of the junction left unmatched. The CDR3 reads CATSRVRQGGPNEKLFF. The CDR3 DNA reads as TGTGCCACCAGCAGAGTGCGGCAGGGGGGACCTAATGAAAAACTGTTTTTT.

The chain recombines TRBV11-2 with TRBJ2-5; D might be TRBD1 (5 bases). The CDR3 loop spans 13 amino acids. Trimming removed 5 bases from V and 5 bases from J, with 12 bases in between. Germline loops: CDR1 SGHAT, CDR2 FQNNGV. In nucleotides, the CDR3 is TGTGCCAGCAGCCTGGGGCATGGGGAGACCCAGTACTTC. Translated, it gives CASSLGHGETQYF.

This clonotype was counted ten times or more. The chain employs TRBV29-1 and TRBJ2-7; 8 positions agree with TRBD1. After removal of 3 bases from V and 3 bases from J, the junction contained 7 bases not matched to a gene. Germline CDR1 SQVTM, CDR2 ANQGSEA. The CDR3 extends over 14 amino acids. The DNA for the CDR3 is TGCAGCGTTGACCGGACAGGGTTAAACTACGAGCAGTACTTC. Residues: CSVDRTGLNYEQYF.

This clonotype was picked up a small number of times. The chain uses TRBV12-3 or TRBV12-4 and TRBJ2-7, with unresolved D. This CDR3 has 11 residues. V was shortened by 1 base and J by 8 bases, with 6 bases between the two germline ends. The chain's CDR3 is CASSLGSKQYF. The CDR3, as DNA: TGTGCCAGCAGTTTAGGGAGTAAGCAGTACTTC.

The chain uses TRBV7-6 and TRBJ2-3, with D tentatively TRBD2 (6 bases). The CDR3 spans 16 residues. The germline V gene encodes CDR1 SGHVS and CDR2 FNYEAQ. The V gene lost 5 bases and the J gene lost 3 bases, with 18 bases spanning the gap. CDR3 protein: CASSARDGRGTDTQYF. For the CDR3, the DNA is TGTGCCAGCAGCGCCCGGGACGGGAGAGGGACAGATACGCAGTATTTT.

This clonotype was detected many times. V gene TRBV9 combines with J gene TRBJ2-3; D unclear. The germline V gene encodes CDR1 SGDLS and CDR2 YYNGEE. This CDR3 region has 15 residues. Trimming removed 0 bases from V and 4 bases from J, with 12 bases in between. The CDR3, as DNA: TGTGCCAGCAGCGTAGGGAATAGCCTCGCAGATACGCAGTATTTT. The encoded protein is CASSVGNSLADTQYF.

This clonotype was seen only a few times. The rearrangement links TRBV6-5 to TRBJ2-1; 8 positions match TRBD2. Trimming took 0 bases from V and 10 from J; bases not matched to a gene: 11. Germline CDR1 MNHEY, CDR2 SVGAGI. The CDR3 loop spans 16 amino acids. The CDR3 reads CASSYSVGRASGEQFF. The DNA for the CDR3 is TGTGCCAGCAGTTACTCTGTCGGGAGGGCGTCCGGGGAGCAGTTCTTC.

V and J are TRBV24-1 and TRBJ2-1; D not resolved. The V and J ends lost 1 base and 8 bases respectively, with 11 bases between them. Germline loops: CDR1 KGHDR, CDR2 SFDVKD. The CDR3 spans 14 residues. CDR3: CATSDFPQTHEQFF. For the CDR3, the DNA is TGTGCCACCAGTGATTTCCCGCAAACCCATGAGCAGTTCTTC.

In this sample, this clonotype turned up many times. The V gene is TRBV2, the J gene TRBJ2-3; a weak D match, TRBD2 (5 bases). V was shortened by 1 base and J by 4 bases, with 15 bases between the two germline ends. The CDR3 contains 16 residues. Germline assignment: CDR1 SNHLY and CDR2 FYNNEI. The CDR3 DNA reads TGTGCCAGCAGTGAAGGGTCCCTAGCTCTCGCAGATACGCAGTATTTT. Protein sequence: CASSEGSLALADTQYF.